The rows below give T cell receptor beta chains drawn from one sample of a study of blood T cell repertoires in COVID-19. The method was immunoSEQ multiplex PCR; TCRdb's version includes in-frame clones alone and lacks a portion of them. The table records under 300,000 clones, 80% to 90% of them present only once. The sequenced sample was peripheral blood. The source of these receptors is a young man who had recovered from COVID-19. CDR3s include the opening cysteine and the closing phenylalanine or tryptophan. D genes are given only for firm matches. Some rows have no size entry. The others give once, few or many, or a class for an expanded clone.

v_gene	abundance	j_gene	d_gene	CDR3aa	CDR3nt
TRBV7-2	-	TRBJ1-6	-	CASGDGGPPLHF	TGTGCCAGTGGGGATGGGGGCCCACCCCTCCACTTT
TRBV5-1	-	TRBJ1-6	-	CASSLSREEGSPLHF	TGCGCCAGCAGCTTGTCAAGGGAGGAGGGTTCACCCCTCCACTTT
TRBV11-2	few	TRBJ2-5	TRBD2	CASSKGTSGGAETQYF	TGTGCCAGCTCCAAAGGGACTAGCGGGGGGGCAGAGACCCAGTACTTC
TRBV29-1	-	TRBJ2-3	-	CSVEDLGPGGTDTQYF	TGCAGCGTTGAAGATCTTGGTCCCGGGGGCACAGATACGCAGTATTTT
TRBV6-4	-	TRBJ2-3	TRBD1	CASSPGQNTDTQYF	TGTGCCAGCAGCCCGGGACAGAACACAGATACGCAGTATTTT
TRBV7-8	once	TRBJ2-6	-	CASSLEGATSGANVLTF	TGTGCCAGCAGCTTAGAGGGAGCGACCTCTGGGGCCAACGTCCTGACTTTC
TRBV12-3/TRBV12-4	-	TRBJ2-3	TRBD2	CASNIAGPDTQYF	TGTGCCAGCAATATAGCGGGGCCGGATACGCAGTATTTT
TRBV5-1	-	TRBJ2-7	TRBD1	CASNLSPGQGIYEQYF	TGCGCCAGCAACCTATCCCCGGGACAGGGGATCTACGAGCAGTACTTC
TRBV9	-	TRBJ2-5	TRBD1	CASSEFTGDLYQETQYF	TGTGCCAGCAGCGAATTTACAGGGGATCTGTACCAAGAGACCCAGTACTTC
TRBV3-1/TRBV3-2	-	TRBJ2-5	-	CASSQAGRPETQYF	TGTGCCAGCAGCCAGGCGGGGAGGCCAGAGACCCAGTACTTC
TRBV6-5	-	TRBJ2-1	-	CASSRGQGPQFF	TGTGCCAGCAGTCGAGGGCAAGGGCCGCAGTTCTTC
TRBV5-1	-	TRBJ2-7	-	CASSPTDRSTYEQYF	TGCGCCAGCAGCCCGACTGACAGGTCTACCTACGAGCAGTACTTC
TRBV10-3	once	TRBJ1-2	-	CAIRDPPGHSGYTF	TGTGCCATCAGAGATCCACCGGGACATAGTGGCTACACCTTC
TRBV10-3	once	TRBJ2-2	TRBD1	CAIGGQGADTGELFF	TGTGCCATCGGAGGACAGGGGGCGGACACCGGGGAGCTGTTTTTT
TRBV6-5	-	TRBJ1-5	TRBD1	CASSPGQGAIQPQHF	TGTGCCAGCAGTCCGGGACAGGGGGCGATTCAGCCCCAGCATTTT
TRBV18	-	TRBJ1-1	-	CASSREGLENTEAFF	TGTGCCAGCTCACGAGAGGGCCTCGAGAACACTGAAGCTTTCTTT
TRBV3-1/TRBV3-2	many	TRBJ2-3	TRBD1	CASSQEIPGGRSTDTQYF	TGTGCCAGCAGCCAAGAGATTCCAGGGGGTAGGAGCACAGATACGCAGTATTTT
TRBV6-4	-	TRBJ2-3	-	CASRSRGATDTQYF	TGTGCCAGCAGGAGTCGGGGGGCAACAGATACGCAGTATTTT
TRBV11-3	-	TRBJ1-1	-	CASSLGGRNTEAFF	TGTGCCAGCAGCCTAGGGGGGCGCAACACTGAAGCTTTCTTT
TRBV7-2	-	TRBJ1-2	-	CASSQTLSAGYTF	TGTGCCAGCAGCCAGACACTTTCTGCTGGCTACACCTTC
TRBV21-1	once	TRBJ1-2	-	CASTLTDPCGYTF	TGTGCCAGCACTTTGACAGACCCCTGTGGCTACACCTTC
TRBV5-1	once	TRBJ2-5	TRBD2	CASSSRSGGQETQYF	TGCGCCAGCAGCTCGAGGAGCGGGGGCCAAGAGACCCAGTACTTC
TRBV6-5	-	TRBJ1-2	TRBD1	CASRAGQGADYGYTF	TGTGCCAGCAGAGCCGGACAGGGGGCAGACTATGGCTACACCTTC
TRBV27	few	TRBJ1-2	-	CASSFQQGYYGYTF	TGTGCCAGCAGTTTTCAGCAGGGATACTATGGCTACACCTTC
TRBV5-1	-	TRBJ2-3	TRBD1	CASSLKGDSSFTDTQYF	TGCGCCAGCAGCTTGAAAGGGGACAGTTCTTTCACAGATACGCAGTATTTT
TRBV11-3	once	TRBJ2-1	TRBD2	CASSYGGANNEQFF	TGTGCCAGCAGCTACGGGGGGGCAAACAATGAGCAGTTCTTC
TRBV7-9	-	TRBJ2-2	TRBD1	CASSQPGTGGTGELFF	TGTGCCAGCAGCCAACCCGGGACAGGGGGAACCGGGGAGCTGTTTTTT
TRBV3-1/TRBV3-2	-	TRBJ1-1	TRBD1	CASRPTGGEAFF	TGTGCCAGCAGGCCAACAGGGGGTGAAGCTTTCTTT
TRBV15	-	TRBJ1-5	TRBD1	CATSGGQGSQPQHF	TGTGCCACCAGCGGTGGACAGGGTAGTCAGCCCCAGCATTTT
TRBV4-3	-	TRBJ2-3	TRBD2	CASSPSGGAGRDTQYF	TGCGCCAGCAGCCCTAGCGGGGGGGCCGGTCGAGATACGCAGTATTTT
TRBV6-6	-	TRBJ1-2	TRBD1	CASSPGPGQGITRDYGYTF	TGTGCCAGCAGTCCCGGCCCAGGACAGGGAATCACAAGGGACTATGGCTACACCTTC
TRBV18	-	TRBJ2-2	TRBD2	CASSRGGASTGELFF	TGTGCCAGCTCACGCGGGGGGGCGAGCACCGGGGAGCTGTTTTTT
TRBV12-3/TRBV12-4	-	TRBJ1-4	-	CASSLMQGGKLFF	TGTGCCAGCAGTTTAATGCAGGGAGGAAAACTGTTTTTT
TRBV10-2	-	TRBJ1-6	TRBD1	CASRGQARNNSPLHF	TGCGCCAGCAGGGGACAGGCAAGGAATAATTCACCCCTCCACTTT
TRBV5-1	-	TRBJ2-3	-	CASREGQYLDTQYF	TGCGCCAGCAGGGAGGGACAGTATTTGGATACGCAGTATTTT
TRBV5-1	-	TRBJ1-2	-	CASSTTGSTNYGYTF	TGCGCCAGCAGCACCACAGGGAGCACTAACTATGGCTACACCTTC
TRBV6-6	-	TRBJ1-5	TRBD1	CASRTTGGVNQPQHF	TGTGCCAGCAGGACAACAGGGGGCGTCAATCAGCCCCAGCATTTT
TRBV2	-	TRBJ1-2	TRBD1	CASIPQGELYGYTF	TGTGCCAGCATTCCTCAGGGGGAGCTCTATGGCTACACCTTC
TRBV5-1	-	TRBJ1-6	-	CASSLGQGQSPLHF	TGCGCCAGCAGCTTGGGGCAGGGACAATCACCCCTCCACTTT
TRBV19	-	TRBJ1-5	-	CASNLDRRNQPQHF	TGTGCCAGTAACCTCGACAGGCGCAATCAGCCCCAGCATTTT
TRBV5-1	-	TRBJ2-1	TRBD2	CASSLAVAGNNEQFF	TGCGCCAGCAGCTTGGCCGTAGCGGGAAACAATGAGCAGTTCTTC
TRBV7-2	once	TRBJ2-3	-	CASKTRGSTDTQYF	TGTGCCAGCAAGACCCGGGGAAGCACAGATACGCAGTATTTT
TRBV24-1	-	TRBJ2-2	TRBD2	CATSDPGRLAGGGTGELFF	TGTGCCACCAGTGACCCCGGCCGACTAGCGGGGGGGGGCACCGGGGAGCTGTTTTTT
TRBV9	-	TRBJ1-1	-	CASSVGGGVVTEAFF	TGTGCCAGCAGCGTCGGCGGAGGGGTGGTCACTGAAGCTTTCTTT
TRBV4-1	-	TRBJ2-7	TRBD1	CASSQRAGQAYEQYF	TGCGCCAGCAGCCAAAGGGCGGGACAGGCCTACGAGCAGTACTTC
TRBV7-2	-	TRBJ2-6	-	CASSFSSGANVLTF	TGTGCCAGCAGCTTCTCCTCTGGGGCCAACGTCCTGACTTTC
TRBV15	few	TRBJ1-2	TRBD1	CATRKIGTGAFQDF	TGTGCCACCAGGAAGATCGGGACAGGGGCCTTTCAGGACTTC
TRBV6-2/TRBV6-3	-	TRBJ1-4	-	CASSYSRQVVSTNEKLFF	TGTGCCAGCAGTTACTCGAGACAGGTGGTTTCAACTAATGAAAAACTGTTTTTT
TRBV5-1	-	TRBJ1-4	-	CASCPTASTNEKLFF	TGCGCCAGCTGCCCGACAGCCTCAACTAATGAAAAACTGTTTTTT
TRBV19	-	TRBJ2-3	TRBD2	CASQLAGGPDTQYF	TGTGCCAGCCAACTAGCGGGGGGGCCTGATACGCAGTATTTT
TRBV6-1	-	TRBJ1-1	-	CASSGAPGGTEAFF	TGTGCCAGCAGTGGAGCCCCCGGGGGGACTGAAGCTTTCTTT
TRBV29-1	-	TRBJ1-4	-	CSVERQGRNEKLFF	TGCAGCGTTGAACGGCAGGGCCGTAATGAAAAACTGTTTTTT
TRBV3-1/TRBV3-2	once	TRBJ2-3	-	CASSPPGLPSTDTQYF	TGTGCCAGCAGCCCGCCGGGACTCCCTTCCACAGATACGCAGTATTTT
TRBV4-2	-	TRBJ2-1	TRBD2	CASSLKSGGGGYNEQFF	TGTGCCAGCAGCCTCAAAAGCGGTGGGGGGGGTTACAATGAGCAGTTCTTC
TRBV12-3/TRBV12-4	-	TRBJ2-7	TRBD2	CASSLISGDEQYF	TGTGCCAGCAGTTTGATAAGCGGGGACGAGCAGTACTTC
TRBV6-5	-	TRBJ2-7	TRBD1	CASSSNRDRSYEQYF	TGTGCCAGCAGTTCAAACCGGGACAGGTCCTACGAGCAGTACTTC
TRBV6-5	-	TRBJ1-5	-	CASSYNRRNQPQHF	TGTGCCAGCAGTTACAACAGACGCAATCAGCCCCAGCATTTT